Sequencing of this TCR beta chain was carried out in a study of blood T cells in healthy people across ages. Overall study context: Researchers report that template switching captured about one barcoded beta molecule per two T cells.

Turning to this clonotype: No antigen is known for it.

A second PCR of about 6 to 12 cycles used a sample-barcoded 5' primer and a J-beta primer mix. TCRdb recomputed calls from the 5' RACE reads with MiXCR, one row per CDR3 protein. The sample carries about 680,000 distinct CDR3 sequences, approximately 50% recorded once. General observations from the study: Estimated diversity, derived from one million T cells, was regarded as an underestimate. It was the long-lived donors that had more naive CD4+ cells and higher diversity than aged donors.

Sequences were obtained from blood. The TCR was taken from a woman aged 60-70 years in good health.

The CDR3 protein is CSAVSLDNEQYF. As DNA, the CDR3 is TGCAGTGCTGTCTCACTCGACAATGAGCAGTACTTC. This rearrangement joins TRBV20-1 to TRBJ2-5; D call uncertain. The CDR3 is 12 residues long. Germline V gene sequence: CDR1 DFQATT, CDR2 SNEGSKA (reference sequence). V dropped 5 bases and J dropped 11 bases, with 18 bases sitting between them.